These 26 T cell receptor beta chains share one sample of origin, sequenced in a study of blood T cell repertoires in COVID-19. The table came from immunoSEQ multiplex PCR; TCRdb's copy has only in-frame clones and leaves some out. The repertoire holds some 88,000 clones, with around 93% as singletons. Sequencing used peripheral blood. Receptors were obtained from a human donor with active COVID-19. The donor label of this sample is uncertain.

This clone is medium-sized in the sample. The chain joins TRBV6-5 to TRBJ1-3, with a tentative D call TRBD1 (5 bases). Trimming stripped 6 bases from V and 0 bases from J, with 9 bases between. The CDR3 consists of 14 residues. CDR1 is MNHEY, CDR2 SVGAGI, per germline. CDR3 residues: CASRRQFSGNTIYF. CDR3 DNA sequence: TGTGCCAGCAGGAGACAGTTCTCTGGAAACACCATATATTTT.

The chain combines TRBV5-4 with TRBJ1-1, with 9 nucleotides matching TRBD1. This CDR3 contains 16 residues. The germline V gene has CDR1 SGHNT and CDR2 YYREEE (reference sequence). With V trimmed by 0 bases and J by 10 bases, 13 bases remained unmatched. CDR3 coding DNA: TGTGCCAGCAGCTTGGCTGGGACAGGGTTGCATAGGAGAGCTTTCTTT. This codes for CASSLAGTGLHRRAFF.

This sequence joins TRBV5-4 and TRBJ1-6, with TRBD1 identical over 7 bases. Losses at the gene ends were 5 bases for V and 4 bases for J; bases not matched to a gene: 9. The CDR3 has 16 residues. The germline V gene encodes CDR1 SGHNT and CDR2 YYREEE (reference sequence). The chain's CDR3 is CASRTQGSLYNSPLHF. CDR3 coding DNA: TGTGCCAGCAGGACACAGGGGTCCCTATATAATTCACCCCTCCACTTT.

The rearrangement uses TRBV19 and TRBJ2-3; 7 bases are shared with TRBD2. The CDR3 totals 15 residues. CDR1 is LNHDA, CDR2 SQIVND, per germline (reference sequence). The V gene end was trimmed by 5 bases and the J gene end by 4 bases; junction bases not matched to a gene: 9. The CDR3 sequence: CASSLLSGVPDTQYF. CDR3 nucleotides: TGTGCCAGTAGTCTCCTGAGCGGGGTGCCAGATACGCAGTATTTT.

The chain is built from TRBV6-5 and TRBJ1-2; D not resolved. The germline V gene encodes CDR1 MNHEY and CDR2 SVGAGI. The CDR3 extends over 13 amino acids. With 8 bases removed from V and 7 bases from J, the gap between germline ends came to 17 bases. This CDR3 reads CASRGPAGAGYTF. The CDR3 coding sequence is TGTGCCAGCCGAGGCCCGGCCGGAGCTGGCTACACCTTC.

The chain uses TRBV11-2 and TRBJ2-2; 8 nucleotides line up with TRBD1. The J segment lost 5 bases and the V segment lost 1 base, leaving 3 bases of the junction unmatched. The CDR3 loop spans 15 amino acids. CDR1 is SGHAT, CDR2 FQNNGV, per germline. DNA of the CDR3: TGTGCCAGCAGCTTAGCAGGGGGCAGTACCGGGGAGCTGTTTTTT. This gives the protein CASSLAGGSTGELFF.

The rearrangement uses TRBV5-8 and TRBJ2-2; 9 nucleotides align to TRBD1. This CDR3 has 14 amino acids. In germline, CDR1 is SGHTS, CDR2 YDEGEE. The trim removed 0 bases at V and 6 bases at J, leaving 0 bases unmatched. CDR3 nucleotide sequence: TGTGCCAGCAGCTTGGGACAGGGGGCCGGGGAGCTGTTTTTT. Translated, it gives CASSLGQGAGELFF.

CDR3 DNA sequence: TGTGCCAGCAGTTACCAGGGGGCCTACGAGCAGTACTTC. Translated: CASSYQGAYEQYF. The chain uses TRBV6-6 and TRBJ2-7; TRBD1 agrees at 7 bases. Germline V lookup: CDR1 MNHNY, CDR2 SVGAGI (reference sequence). J was trimmed by 2 bases and V by 2 bases; bases with no gene match: 0. The CDR3 runs to 13 residues.

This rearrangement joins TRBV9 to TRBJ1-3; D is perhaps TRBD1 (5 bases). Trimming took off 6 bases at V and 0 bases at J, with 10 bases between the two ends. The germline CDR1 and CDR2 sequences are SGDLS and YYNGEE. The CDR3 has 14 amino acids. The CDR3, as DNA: TGTGCCAGCAAGGGGCAGAGCTCTGGAAACACCATATATTTT. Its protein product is CASKGQSSGNTIYF.

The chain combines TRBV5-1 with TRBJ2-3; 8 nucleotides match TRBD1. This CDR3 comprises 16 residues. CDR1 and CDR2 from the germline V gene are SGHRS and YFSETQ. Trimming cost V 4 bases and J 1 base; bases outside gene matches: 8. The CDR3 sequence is CASSPQGAWGTDTQYF. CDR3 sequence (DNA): TGCGCCAGCAGCCCGCAGGGGGCCTGGGGCACAGATACGCAGTATTTT.

CDR3 sequence reads: CASSLTTGTGGEDEQFF. The CDR3 DNA sequence: TGTGCCAGCAGCCTCACCACGGGCACAGGGGGGGAGGATGAGCAGTTCTTC. V is TRBV14 and J is TRBJ2-1, with a tentative D call TRBD1 (8 bases). The germline V gene encodes CDR1 SGHDN and CDR2 FVKESK. V lost 4 bases to trimming and J lost 8 bases, with 24 bases between them. The CDR3 extends over 17 amino acids.

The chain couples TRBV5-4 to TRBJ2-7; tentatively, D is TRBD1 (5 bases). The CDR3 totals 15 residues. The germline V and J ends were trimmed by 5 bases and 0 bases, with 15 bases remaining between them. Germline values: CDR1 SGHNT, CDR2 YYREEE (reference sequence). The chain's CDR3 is CASSQPRVPSYEQYF. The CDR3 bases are TGTGCCAGCAGTCAACCCAGGGTTCCCTCCTACGAGCAGTACTTC.

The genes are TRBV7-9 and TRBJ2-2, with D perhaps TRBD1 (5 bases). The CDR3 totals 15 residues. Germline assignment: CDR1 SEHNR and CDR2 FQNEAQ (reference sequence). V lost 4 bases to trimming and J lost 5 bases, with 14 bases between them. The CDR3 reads CASSSVQGGTGELFF. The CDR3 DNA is TGTGCCAGCAGCTCTGTCCAGGGTGGGACCGGGGAGCTGTTTTTT.

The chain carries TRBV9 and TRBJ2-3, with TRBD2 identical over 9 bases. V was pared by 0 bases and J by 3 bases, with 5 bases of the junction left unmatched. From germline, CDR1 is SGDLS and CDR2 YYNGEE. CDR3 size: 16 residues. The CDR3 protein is CASSVEAGLATDTQYF. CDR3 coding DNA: TGTGCCAGCAGCGTAGAGGCAGGACTAGCGACAGATACGCAGTATTTT.

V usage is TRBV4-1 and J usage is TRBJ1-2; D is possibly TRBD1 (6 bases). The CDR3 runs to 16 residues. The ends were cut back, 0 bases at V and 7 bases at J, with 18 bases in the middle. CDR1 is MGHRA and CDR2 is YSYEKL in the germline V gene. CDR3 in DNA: TGCGCCAGCAGCCAAGAAGGGGGGGGAGAGCCTGCTGGCTACACCTTC. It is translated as CASSQEGGGEPAGYTF.

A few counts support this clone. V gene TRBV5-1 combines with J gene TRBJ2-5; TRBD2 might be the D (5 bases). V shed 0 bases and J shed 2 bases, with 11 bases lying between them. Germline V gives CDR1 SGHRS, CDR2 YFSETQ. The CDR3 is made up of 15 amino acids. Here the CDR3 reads CASSLGLSGQETQYF. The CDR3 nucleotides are TGCGCCAGCAGCTTGGGGTTATCGGGGCAAGAGACCCAGTACTTC.

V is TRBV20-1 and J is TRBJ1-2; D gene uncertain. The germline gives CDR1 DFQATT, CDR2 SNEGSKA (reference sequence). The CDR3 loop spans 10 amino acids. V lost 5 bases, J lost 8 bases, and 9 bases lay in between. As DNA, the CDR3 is TGCAGTGCTCCCCTCAGGGGCTACACCTTC. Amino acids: CSAPLRGYTF.

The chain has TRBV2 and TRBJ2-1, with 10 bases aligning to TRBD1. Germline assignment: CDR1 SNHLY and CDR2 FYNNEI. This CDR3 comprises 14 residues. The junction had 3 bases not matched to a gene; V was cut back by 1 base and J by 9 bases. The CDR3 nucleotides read TGTGCCAGCAGTGAAGAGGGACAGGGGTTTGAGCAGTTCTTC. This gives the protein CASSEEGQGFEQFF.

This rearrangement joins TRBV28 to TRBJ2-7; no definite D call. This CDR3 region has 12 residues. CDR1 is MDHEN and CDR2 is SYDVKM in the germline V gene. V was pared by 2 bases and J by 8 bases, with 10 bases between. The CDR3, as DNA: TGTGCCAGCAGTTTAAGGCTGGGCCAGCAGTACTTC. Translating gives CASSLRLGQQYF.

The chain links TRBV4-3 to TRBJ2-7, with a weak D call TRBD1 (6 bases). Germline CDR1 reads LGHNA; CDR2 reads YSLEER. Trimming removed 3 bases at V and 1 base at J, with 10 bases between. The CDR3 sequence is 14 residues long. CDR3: CASSQGRGSYEQYF. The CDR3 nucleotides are TGCGCCAGCAGCCAGGGAAGGGGGTCCTACGAGCAGTACTTC.

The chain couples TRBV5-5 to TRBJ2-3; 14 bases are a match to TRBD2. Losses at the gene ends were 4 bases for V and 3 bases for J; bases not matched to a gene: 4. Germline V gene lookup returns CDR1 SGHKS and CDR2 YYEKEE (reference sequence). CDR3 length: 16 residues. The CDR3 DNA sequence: TGTGCCAGCAGCCTGGGACTAGCGGGGGAGACAGATACGCAGTATTTT. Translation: CASSLGLAGETDTQYF.

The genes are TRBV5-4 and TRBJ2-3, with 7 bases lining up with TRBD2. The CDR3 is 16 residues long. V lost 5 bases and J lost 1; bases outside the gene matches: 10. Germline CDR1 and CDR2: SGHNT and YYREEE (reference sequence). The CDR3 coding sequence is TGTGCCAGCAGTACGGGGGGACGACGGCGCACAGATACGCAGTATTTT. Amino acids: CASSTGGRRRTDTQYF.

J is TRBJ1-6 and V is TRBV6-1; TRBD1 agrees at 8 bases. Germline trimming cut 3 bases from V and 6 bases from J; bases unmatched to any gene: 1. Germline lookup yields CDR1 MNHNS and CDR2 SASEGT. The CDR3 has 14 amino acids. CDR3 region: CASSDTGGNSPLHF. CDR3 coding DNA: TGTGCCAGCAGTGATACAGGGGGTAATTCACCCCTCCACTTT.

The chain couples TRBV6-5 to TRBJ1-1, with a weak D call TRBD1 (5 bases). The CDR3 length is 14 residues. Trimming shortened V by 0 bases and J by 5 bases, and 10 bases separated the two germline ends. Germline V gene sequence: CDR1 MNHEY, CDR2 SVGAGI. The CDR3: CASSYSERGTEAFF. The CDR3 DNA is TGTGCCAGCAGTTACTCTGAAAGGGGTACTGAAGCTTTCTTT.

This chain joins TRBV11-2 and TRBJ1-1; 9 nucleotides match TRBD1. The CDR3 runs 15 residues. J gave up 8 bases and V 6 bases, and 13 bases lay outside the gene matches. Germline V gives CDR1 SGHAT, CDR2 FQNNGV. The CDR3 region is CASSNPGQGFREAFF. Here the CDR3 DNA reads TGTGCCAGCAGTAATCCGGGACAGGGTTTTCGGGAAGCTTTCTTT.

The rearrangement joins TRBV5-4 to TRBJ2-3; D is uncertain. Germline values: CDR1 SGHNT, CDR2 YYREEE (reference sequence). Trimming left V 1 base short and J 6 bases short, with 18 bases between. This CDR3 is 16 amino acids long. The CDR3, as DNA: TGTGCCAGCAGCTTGTTATCGGGTCATGACTGGGATACGCAGTATTTT. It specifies CASSLLSGHDWDTQYF.